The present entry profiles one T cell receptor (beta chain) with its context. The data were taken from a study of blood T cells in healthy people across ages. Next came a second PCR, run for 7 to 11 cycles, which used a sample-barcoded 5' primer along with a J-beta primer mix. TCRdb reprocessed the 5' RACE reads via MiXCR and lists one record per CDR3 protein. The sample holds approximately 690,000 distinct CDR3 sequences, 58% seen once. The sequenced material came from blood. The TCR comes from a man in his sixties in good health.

CDR3 in DNA: TGTGCCAGCAGCCCTAGCGGGGCACCCGGCACAGATACGCAGTATTTT. It encodes CASSPSGAPGTDTQYF. The V call is TRBV3-1, the J call TRBJ2-3; TRBD2 agrees at 9 bases. V shed 4 bases and J 1 base; nucleotides not matched to a gene: 6. Per germline, CDR1 LGHDT and CDR2 YNNKEL (reference sequence). The CDR3 loop spans 16 amino acids.